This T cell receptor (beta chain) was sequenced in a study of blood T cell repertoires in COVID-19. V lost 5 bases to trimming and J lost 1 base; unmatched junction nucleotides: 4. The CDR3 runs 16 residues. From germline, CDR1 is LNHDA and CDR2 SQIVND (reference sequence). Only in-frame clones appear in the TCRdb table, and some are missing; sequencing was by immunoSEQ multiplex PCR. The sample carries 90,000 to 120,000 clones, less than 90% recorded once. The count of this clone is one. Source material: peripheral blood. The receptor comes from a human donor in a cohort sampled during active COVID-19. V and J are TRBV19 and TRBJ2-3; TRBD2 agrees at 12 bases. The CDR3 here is CASSLRLAGGTDTQYF. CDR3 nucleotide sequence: TGTGCCAGTAGTCTAAGACTAGCGGGAGGCACAGATACGCAGTATTTT.